A selection of T cell receptor beta chains follows, all from one sample in a study of graft-versus-host responses after intestinal transplantation. Only in-frame clones appear in the TCRdb table, and some are missing; sequencing was by immunoSEQ multiplex PCR. In the table there are some 3,300 clones, roughly 70% of which are singletons. Material: ileum tissue, obtained 105 days after intestinal transplantation. Receptors were obtained from a human patient who received an intestinal transplant, so some T cells may come from the graft donor. The conserved cysteine and the conserved F or W are not part of the CDR3 here.

J gene: TRBJ2-3; V gene: TRBV10-1; CDR3 protein: ASKASEWTDTQY
J gene: TRBJ2-7; V gene: TRBV5-1; CDR3 protein: ASRQGVSYEQY
J gene: TRBJ2-3; V gene: TRBV7-9; CDR3 protein: ASSFRTGGTDTQY
J gene: TRBJ1-2; V gene: TRBV7-1; CDR3 protein: ASSVLSHGGKAYGYT
J gene: TRBJ1-6; V gene: TRBV9; CDR3 protein: ASSVWTGDIASYNSPLH
J gene: TRBJ2-5; V gene: TRBV13; CDR3 protein: ASSSSRSERGETQY
J gene: TRBJ2-7; V gene: TRBV7-9; CDR3 protein: ASSLVGNSYEQY
J gene: TRBJ1-4; V gene: TRBV2; CDR3 protein: ASAVRNEKLF
J gene: TRBJ1-5; V gene: TRBV12-2; CDR3 protein: ASRLGQGNQPQH
J gene: TRBJ1-1; V gene: TRBV5-1; CDR3 protein: ASSGVGGGWNTEAF
J gene: TRBJ2-7; V gene: TRBV5-4; CDR3 protein: ASSLGGGGLSYEQY
J gene: TRBJ1-5; V gene: TRBV2; CDR3 protein: ASSEQGASNQPQH
J gene: TRBJ2-7; V gene: TRBV10-3; CDR3 protein: AISEENRGNEQY
J gene: TRBJ2-7; V gene: TRBV27; CDR3 protein: ASKPYPRFPGSYEQY
J gene: TRBJ2-3; V gene: TRBV14; CDR3 protein: ASSQFAVGTDTQY
J gene: TRBJ1-2; V gene: TRBV25-1; CDR3 protein: ASSASLRGPNYGYT
J gene: TRBJ1-3; V gene: TRBV6-5; CDR3 protein: ASGTGISGNTIY
J gene: TRBJ1-2; V gene: TRBV5-1; CDR3 protein: ASSPGQDGNGYT
J gene: TRBJ2-1; V gene: TRBV11-3; CDR3 protein: ASSLGGGTQF
J gene: TRBJ1-2; V gene: TRBV21-1; CDR3 protein: ASSKEGAYGYT
J gene: TRBJ1-3; V gene: TRBV7-9; CDR3 protein: ASSSPRGGGGNTIY
J gene: TRBJ1-3; V gene: TRBV5-4; CDR3 protein: ASSLAGTGGNTIY
J gene: TRBJ1-1; V gene: TRBV7-6; CDR3 protein: ASSLEIGRRTEAF
J gene: TRBJ2-1; V gene: TRBV18; CDR3 protein: ASSPDSHNEQF
J gene: TRBJ2-1; V gene: TRBV7-3; CDR3 protein: ASSSGGRNNEQF
J gene: TRBJ1-2; V gene: TRBV10-3; CDR3 protein: AISDGSDYGYT
J gene: TRBJ2-2; V gene: TRBV4-3; CDR3 protein: ASSQVRARGDTGELF
J gene: TRBJ2-3; V gene: TRBV5-1; CDR3 protein: ASSYSTDTQY
J gene: TRBJ1-1; V gene: TRBV19; CDR3 protein: ASSINRGGKSRTEAF
J gene: TRBJ2-1; V gene: TRBV6-5; CDR3 protein: ASSPYGGEQF
J gene: TRBJ2-7; V gene: TRBV19; CDR3 protein: ASSPSGTGFDEQY
J gene: TRBJ2-1; V gene: TRBV6-1; CDR3 protein: ASSEAKARQF
J gene: TRBJ2-6; V gene: TRBV2; CDR3 protein: ASCSWAGANVLT
J gene: TRBJ2-5; V gene: TRBV7-9; CDR3 protein: ASSSPGLVKETQY
J gene: TRBJ1-2; V gene: TRBV21-1; CDR3 protein: ASSDRNYGYT
J gene: TRBJ2-7; V gene: TRBV6-1; CDR3 protein: ASGYRQGPYEQY
J gene: TRBJ1-2; V gene: TRBV10-2; CDR3 protein: ASSDPRYYGYT
J gene: TRBJ2-2; V gene: TRBV7-3; CDR3 protein: ASSPGPYVGELF
J gene: TRBJ2-2; V gene: TRBV6-9; CDR3 protein: ASSRTGGSGELF
J gene: TRBJ1-6; V gene: TRBV18; CDR3 protein: ASSPQEFYGSPLH
J gene: TRBJ2-2; V gene: TRBV6-5; CDR3 protein: ASSPPPGGTGELF
J gene: TRBJ2-7; V gene: TRBV6-5; CDR3 protein: ASSLSGQTYEQY